The 21 T cell receptor beta chains presented below share a single source sample, sequenced in a study of T cell responses to AZD1222 COVID-19 vaccine. Profiling relied on immunoSEQ multiplex PCR, and the TCRdb table lists in-frame clones only, not all of them. In the table there are roughly 92,000 clones, around 90% of which are singletons. The sequenced sample was peripheral blood, obtained on day 0 of AZD1222 vaccination. The receptors shown here come from an adult in good health.

The chain carries TRBV19 and TRBJ1-4; 7 positions match TRBD1. The CDR3 covers 14 residues. V lost 5 bases to trimming and J lost 7 bases; unmatched junction nucleotides: 7. The V gene's germline CDR1 is LNHDA and CDR2 SQIVND (reference sequence). The CDR3 region is CASSHRGSSEKLFF. The DNA of the CDR3 is TGTGCCAGTAGTCACAGGGGCAGTAGTGAAAAACTGTTTTTT.

This sequence joins TRBV6-2 or TRBV6-3 and TRBJ1-6; 10 bases fit TRBD1. This CDR3 comprises 22 residues. Unmatched junction bases numbered 27, after V lost 6 bases and J lost 7 bases. The germline CDR1 and CDR2 sequences are MNHEY and SVGEGT. The CDR3 loop is CASSPDNSGTGVFSRGNSPLHF. Here the CDR3 DNA reads TGTGCCAGCAGCCCCGATAATTCCGGGACAGGGGTATTTTCCCGTGGAAATTCACCCCTCCACTTT.

The chain recombines TRBV4-2 with TRBJ2-7; D is possibly TRBD1 (6 bases). V was clipped by 1 base and J by 2 bases, with 12 bases between them. CDR1 is LGHNA, CDR2 YNFKEQ, per germline. The length of the CDR3 is 15 residues. The CDR3: CASSQGRQGTYEQYF. The CDR3 nucleotides are TGTGCCAGCAGCCAAGGCCGGCAGGGGACCTACGAGCAGTACTTC.

For the CDR3, the DNA is TGTGCCAGCAGCTCGACAGAAAACGAAGCTTTCTTT. Translation gives CASSSTENEAFF. The gene calls are TRBV7-9 and TRBJ1-1; D perhaps matches TRBD1 (5 bases). The CDR3 is made up of 12 amino acids. Germline CDR1 and CDR2: SEHNR and FQNEAQ (reference sequence). V was cut by 4 bases and J by 8 bases, with 11 bases left in between.

The chain uses TRBV18 and TRBJ1-3; 9 bases fit TRBD1. Germline V gene data show CDR1 as KGHSH and CDR2 as LQKENI. This CDR3 has 17 amino acids. The ends lost 4 bases at V and 4 bases at J; junction bases unmatched: 11. The CDR3 protein is CASSRDTGGASGNTIYF. Here the CDR3 DNA reads TGTGCCAGCTCACGCGATACAGGGGGCGCATCGGGAAACACCATATATTTT.

The CDR3 loop reads CASSIPGQNYEQYF. As DNA, the CDR3 is TGTGCCAGTAGTATTCCGGGACAAAACTACGAGCAGTACTTC. The chain employs TRBV19 and TRBJ2-7; the D gene is possibly TRBD1 (6 bases). V was shortened by 3 bases and J by 3 bases, with 12 bases between the two germline ends. From germline, CDR1 is LNHDA and CDR2 SQIVND (reference sequence). The CDR3 sequence is 14 residues long.

The CDR3 DNA reads as TGTGCCTGGAGCCCCGTGGCCTACGAGCAGTACTTC. Protein: CAWSPVAYEQYF. The chain links TRBV30 to TRBJ2-7; D not certain. V gave up 3 bases and J gave up 2 bases, with 8 bases separating them. Germline values: CDR1 GTSNPN, CDR2 SVGIG (reference sequence). The CDR3 runs 12 residues.

The chain links TRBV10-3 to TRBJ2-2; D possibly corresponds to TRBD2 (7 bases). The CDR3 is 14 residues long. Germline values: CDR1 ENHRY, CDR2 SYGVKD. V lost 8 bases, J lost 1 base, and 11 bases lay in between. The CDR3 DNA follows: TGTGCCATCCGGGGGGCTATGAACACCGGGGAGCTGTTTTTT. Translated: CAIRGAMNTGELFF.

The V call is TRBV30, the J call TRBJ2-5, with a weak D call TRBD2 (6 bases). This CDR3 has 16 residues. Per the germline V gene, CDR1 is GTSNPN and CDR2 is SVGIG (reference sequence). V was cut by 2 bases and J by 5 bases, with 21 bases left in between. CDR3 sequence (DNA): TGTGCCTGGAGTTTCGGGGGTTTATTTCAGTGGGAGACCCAGTACTTC. Protein product: CAWSFGGLFQWETQYF.

This chain uses TRBV7-2 with TRBJ2-5; D is unresolved. Germline lookup yields CDR1 SGHTA and CDR2 FQGNSA. CDR3 length equals 14 residues. Trimming pared 5 bases from V and 2 bases from J, leaving 12 bases between. The CDR3: CASSAPRRQETQYF. CDR3 nucleotide sequence: TGTGCCAGCAGCGCCCCCAGGCGACAAGAGACCCAGTACTTC.

This clone was observed a few times. The CDR3 region has the DNA TGTGCCAGCAGTGGAGGGACAGGGGCTAATGAAAAACTGTTTTTT. Amino acid sequence: CASSGGTGANEKLFF. The chain links TRBV6-4 to TRBJ1-4; 10 nucleotides align to TRBD1. V dropped 4 bases and J dropped 3; count of bases not matched to a gene: 2. The CDR3 has 15 residues. In germline, CDR1 is MRHNA, CDR2 SNTAGT.

V and J are TRBV19 and TRBJ1-2, with a weak D call TRBD1 (5 bases). The CDR3 has 14 amino acids. Germline values: CDR1 LNHDA, CDR2 SQIVND (reference sequence). Trimming took 0 bases from V and 5 from J, leaving 10 bases between them. In DNA, the CDR3 is TGTGCCAGTAGTATAGAGGGGCAGTTTTATGGCTACACCTTC. Protein: CASSIEGQFYGYTF.

This clone was recorded once. This chain joins TRBV10-3 and TRBJ2-7, with 9 positions matching TRBD1. This CDR3 comprises 13 residues. Germline V gene sequence: CDR1 ENHRY, CDR2 SYGVKD. V trimming: 6 bases; J trimming: 5 bases; junction bases outside the gene matches: 5. The CDR3 DNA sequence: TGTGCCATCAGCCGGGACAGGGACCACGAGCAGTACTTC. Translated, it gives CAISRDRDHEQYF.

The J gene is TRBJ2-7, the V gene TRBV6-5; TRBD1 aligns across 9 bases. This CDR3 region has 15 residues. J gave up 3 bases and V 4 bases, and 7 bases lay outside the gene matches. Germline loops: CDR1 MNHEY, CDR2 SVGAGI. The CDR3: CASSSGTGTIYEQYF. The CDR3 nucleotides are TGTGCCAGCAGTTCTGGGACAGGGACTATCTACGAGCAGTACTTC.

The chain recombines TRBV9 with TRBJ1-2, with D uncertain. Germline lookup yields CDR1 SGDLS and CDR2 YYNGEE. The CDR3 consists of 10 residues. V was pared by 3 bases and J by 5 bases, with 2 bases between. The CDR3 DNA reads TGTGCCAGCAGCGGGTATGGCTACACCTTC. This gives the protein CASSGYGYTF.

This chain connects TRBV5-1 to TRBJ1-4; maybe TRBD1 (5 bases). The V gene lost 3 bases and the J gene lost 0 bases, with 12 bases spanning the gap. The CDR3 is made up of 16 amino acids. Germline values: CDR1 SGHRS, CDR2 YFSETQ. DNA for the CDR3: TGCGCCAGCAGCTCGGGGACCTTTGCAACTAATGAAAAACTGTTTTTT. It codes for CASSSGTFATNEKLFF.

This clone appeared once. The chain is built from TRBV2 and TRBJ1-4; TRBD1 matches 7 bases. The length of the CDR3 is 14 residues. In germline, CDR1 is SNHLY, CDR2 FYNNEI. Losses at the gene ends were 6 bases for V and 6 bases for J; bases not matched to a gene: 7. CDR3 in DNA: TGTGCCAGCAGGACCGACAGGGCGGATGAAAAACTGTTTTTT. This sequence encodes CASRTDRADEKLFF.

This clone was detected once. The CDR3 DNA reads TGTGCCAGCAGCTCCCCCTTGGGACAGGGGGGAAGCAATCAGCCCCAGCATTTT. The encoded protein is CASSSPLGQGGSNQPQHF. The chain links TRBV11-2 to TRBJ1-5; TRBD1 agrees at 11 bases. The CDR3 is 18 amino acids. V lost 4 bases and J lost 1; bases outside the gene matches: 9. Per germline, CDR1 SGHAT and CDR2 FQNNGV.

Here the CDR3 reads CASSLWEGGTEAFF. CDR3 in DNA: TGTGCCAGCAGCTTATGGGAGGGTGGCACTGAAGCTTTCTTT. This chain uses TRBV7-9 with TRBJ1-1; no definite D call. The germline V and J ends were trimmed by 2 bases and 4 bases, with 11 bases remaining between them. CDR3 length: 14 amino acids. The germline gives CDR1 SEHNR, CDR2 FQNEAQ (reference sequence).

The chain joins TRBV19 to TRBJ1-2; D call uncertain. CDR3 size: 11 residues. The V gene's germline CDR1 is LNHDA and CDR2 SQIVND (reference sequence). V shed 7 bases and J shed 3 bases, with 6 bases lying between them. CDR3: CASTNDYGYTF. The CDR3 coding sequence is TGTGCCAGTACAAATGACTATGGCTACACCTTC.

The chain links TRBV12-3 or TRBV12-4 to TRBJ1-1, with unresolved D. The CDR3 sequence is 12 residues long. V was pared by 4 bases and J by 1 base, with 4 bases between. The CDR3 DNA reads TGTGCCAGCAGTTCCCCGAACACTGAAGCTTTCTTT. It encodes CASSSPNTEAFF.